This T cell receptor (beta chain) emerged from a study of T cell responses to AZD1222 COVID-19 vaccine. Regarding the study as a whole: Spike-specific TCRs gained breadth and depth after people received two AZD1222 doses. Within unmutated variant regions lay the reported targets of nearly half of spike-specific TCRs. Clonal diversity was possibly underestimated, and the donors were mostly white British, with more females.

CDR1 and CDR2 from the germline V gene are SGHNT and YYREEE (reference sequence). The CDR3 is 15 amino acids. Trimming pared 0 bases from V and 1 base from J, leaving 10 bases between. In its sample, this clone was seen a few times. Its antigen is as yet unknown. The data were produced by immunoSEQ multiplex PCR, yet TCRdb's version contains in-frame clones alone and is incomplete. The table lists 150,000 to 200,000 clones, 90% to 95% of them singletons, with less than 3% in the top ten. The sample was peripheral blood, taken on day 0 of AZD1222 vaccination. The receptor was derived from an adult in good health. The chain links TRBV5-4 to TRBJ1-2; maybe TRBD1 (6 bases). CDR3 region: CASSLAGQSNYGYTF. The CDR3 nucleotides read TGTGCCAGCAGCTTGGCTGGACAGAGTAACTATGGCTACACCTTC.